This record covers a single T cell receptor beta chain. TCRdb's table, derived via immunoSEQ multiplex PCR, lists solely in-frame clones and lacks some. The sample shows 120,000 to 150,000 clones, 93% of them seen only once. The data were taken from a study of control samples from healthy donors and cancer patients. V gave up 5 bases and J gave up 3 bases, with 10 bases separating them. The CDR3 runs 13 residues. Per germline, CDR1 LNHDA and CDR2 SQIVND (reference sequence). This clonotype originated in a young man in good health. The V call is TRBV19, the J call TRBJ2-5, with D perhaps TRBD1 (5 bases). The sequenced material came from blood. CDR3 sequence reads: CASSSDTKETQYF. CDR3 nucleotides: TGTGCCAGTAGTTCGGACACCAAAGAGACCCAGTACTTC.